In this sample, the clone carrying this T cell receptor (beta chain) turned up a few times. The record originates from a study of blood T cell repertoires in COVID-19. Study details: Samples representing acute and convalescent COVID-19 were sourced from the United States, Italy and Spain. Sources were T cells, B-cell-depleted T cells, or PBMCs; the material itself was cDNA or gDNA.

Using immunoSEQ multiplex PCR, the repertoire was profiled, and TCRdb retains in-frame clones only, with some absent. The table shows roughly 250,000 clones, with around 85% occurring only once. The CDR3 runs 15 residues. CDR1 and CDR2 from the germline V gene are MNHEY and SMNVEV (reference sequence). V lost 2 bases, J lost 2 bases, and 11 bases lay in between. The sample taken for sequencing was peripheral blood. V gene TRBV27 combines with J gene TRBJ2-3; maybe TRBD1 (5 bases). This receptor was obtained from a woman aged 40-49 years with active or convalescent COVID-19. CDR3 DNA sequence: TGTGCCAGCAGTTTACAGGGTCTCTACACAGATACGCAGTATTTT. Translated, it gives CASSLQGLYTDTQYF.